This T cell receptor beta chain is from a study of CD8+CD57+ T cells in acquired aplastic anemia. Turning to the study itself: The DNA of sorted CD4+ and CD8+ cells averaged roughly 3.2 ug. Study conclusions and caveats: Controls did not differ significantly from patients in CD8+ Simpson's diversity.

Trimming took 5 bases from V and 0 from J, leaving 2 bases between them. CDR3 length: 11 amino acids. CDR1 is SNHLY and CDR2 is FYNNEI in the germline V gene. This clonotype was seen only a few times. Its target is unknown. Both TCR beta VDJ combination and CDR3 sequence profiling were carried out. Genomic DNA was the template for this profiling. One entry per CDR3 protein results from TCRdb running MiXCR on the reads. This table holds around 50,000 distinct CDR3 sequences, around 73% found once. This clonotype originated in a human donor in good health, serving as a control. This chain links TRBV2 with TRBJ2-7; D ambiguous. Material for sequencing was sorted CD4+, CD8+, or CD8+CD57+ T cells (not recorded which) from PBMCs. The CDR3 nucleotides read TGTGCCAGCAGTCGCTCCTACGAGCAGTACTTC. Encoded protein: CASSRSYEQYF.